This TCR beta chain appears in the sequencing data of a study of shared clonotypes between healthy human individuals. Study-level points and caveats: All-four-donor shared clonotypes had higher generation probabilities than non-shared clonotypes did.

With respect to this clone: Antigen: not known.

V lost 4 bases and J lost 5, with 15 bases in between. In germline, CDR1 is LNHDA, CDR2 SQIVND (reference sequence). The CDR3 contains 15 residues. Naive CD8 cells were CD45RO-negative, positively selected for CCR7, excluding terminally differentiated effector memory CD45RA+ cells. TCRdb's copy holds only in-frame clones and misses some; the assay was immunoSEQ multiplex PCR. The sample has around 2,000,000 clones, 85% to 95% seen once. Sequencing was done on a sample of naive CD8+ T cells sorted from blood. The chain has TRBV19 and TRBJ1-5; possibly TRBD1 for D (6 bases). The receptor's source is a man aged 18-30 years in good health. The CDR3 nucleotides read TGTGCCAGTAGTACCCGGGGGCCCTCCCATCAGCCCCAGCATTTT. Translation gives CASSTRGPSHQPQHF.